This T cell receptor (beta chain) derives from a study of shared clonotypes between healthy human individuals. The assay was immunoSEQ multiplex PCR, and TCRdb's table has in-frame clones only and misses some. The sample holds some 680,000 clones, 60% to 75% seen once. The ends were cut back, 9 bases at V and 0 bases at J, with 18 bases in the middle. Germline V gene lookup returns CDR1 LNHDA and CDR2 SQIVND (reference sequence). CDR3 size: 17 residues. The chain joins TRBV19 to TRBJ2-6, with D possibly being TRBD1 or TRBD2 (6 bases each). The source material was memory CD4+ T cells sorted from blood. This sample's subset: CD45RA-negative fraction. This sequence originates from a woman in her twenties or thirties in good health. CDR3 bases: TGTGCCAGCAGGAGGGGGACCTTTCGCTCTGGGGCCAACGTCCTGACTTTC. The encoded protein is CASRRGTFRSGANVLTF. Full variable domain (outside the CDR3, taken from reference TRBV19 and TRBJ2-6): DGGITQSPKYLFRKEGQNVTLSCEQNLNHDAMYWYRQDPGQGLRLIYYSQIVNDFQKGDIAEGYSVSREKKESFPLTVTSAQKNPTAFYLCASRRGTFRSGANVLTFGAGSRLTVL.